The TCR beta chain described here comes from a study of blood T cell repertoires in COVID-19. Per the authors' pipeline: The assay estimated nucleated cells by amplifying reference gene primers. Repertoires were generated with immunoSEQ multiplex PCR, while TCRdb's copy carries only in-frame clones and drops some. That table is the source of V, J and clone size, and D and trimming were worked out from the DNA. Of about 320,000 clones in the sample, roughly 86% were seen once. The CDR3 length is 18 residues. The germline V gene has CDR1 PRHDT and CDR2 FYEKMQ (reference sequence). Points on this clone: Relative to the germline gene, one junction end is altered; a read error may explain this.

One Seattle source followed patients from active infection through their disease course. This clonotype originated in a woman aged 25 to 39 with COVID-19, enrolled during active disease. The sequenced sample was peripheral blood. The rearrangement joins TRBV13 to TRBJ2-7; TRBD1 aligns across 12 bases. CDR3 DNA sequence: TGTGCCGGCAGCCTGGGACAGGGGGCTTCGGGAGTCTCCTACGAGCAGTACTTC. Protein sequence: CAGSLGQGASGVSYEQYF.